What follows is one TCR beta chain and its context. Authors' data handling: The authors estimated nucleated cell counts from reference gene primer amplification. Repertoires were generated with immunoSEQ multiplex PCR, while TCRdb's copy carries only in-frame clones and drops some. The DNA gave D and trimming, while V, J and clone size come from that table. The data contain 200,000 to 250,000 clones, approximately 80% of them singletons. The record originates from a study of blood T cell repertoires in COVID-19. Study overall: From T cells, B-cell-depleted T cells, or PBMCs came the material, which was cDNA or gDNA.

The cohort comprised adults aged about 18 to 100 years residing in about two dozen US areas. Germline assignment: CDR1 LGHDT and CDR2 YNNKEL (reference sequence). This CDR3 comprises 16 residues. V was shortened by 2 bases and J by 3 bases, with 16 bases between the two germline ends. The source material was PBMCs or T cells enriched from blood (not recorded which). The receptor was isolated from a woman aged 50 to 60 with acute COVID-19. The chain combines TRBV3-1 (or the pseudogene TRBV3-2) with TRBJ2-5; TRBD2 might be the D (5 bases). CDR3 loop: CASSQPRGPTKETQYF. The DNA of the CDR3 is TGTGCCAGCAGCCAACCTAGAGGGCCCACTAAAGAGACCCAGTACTTC.